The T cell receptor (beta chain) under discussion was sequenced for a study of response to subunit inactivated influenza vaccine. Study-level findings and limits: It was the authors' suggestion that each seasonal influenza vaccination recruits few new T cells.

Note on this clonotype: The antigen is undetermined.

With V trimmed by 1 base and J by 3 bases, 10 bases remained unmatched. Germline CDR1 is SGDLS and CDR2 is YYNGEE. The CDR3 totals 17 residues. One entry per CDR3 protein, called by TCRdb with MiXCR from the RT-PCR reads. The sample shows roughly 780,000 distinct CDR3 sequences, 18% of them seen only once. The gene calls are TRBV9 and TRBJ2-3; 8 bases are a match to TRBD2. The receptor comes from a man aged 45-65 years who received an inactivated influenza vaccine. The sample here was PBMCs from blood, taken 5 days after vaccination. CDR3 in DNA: TGTGCCAGCAGCGTAAGCGGGCGGGGGGTGCAGACAGATACGCAGTATTTT. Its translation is CASSVSGRGVQTDTQYF.